The T cell receptor beta chain under discussion was sequenced for a study of CD8 T cells in ankylosing spondylitis. Study-level results: Ankylosing spondylitis blood appeared to carry a characteristic TCR beta motif of roughly 8 highly homologous variants. Prior literature has documented some motif variants in synovial fluid and blood from reactive arthritis.

This clonotype occurred many times. Antigen: not known. The germline V and J ends were trimmed by 6 bases and 10 bases, with 21 bases remaining between them. The germline V gene encodes CDR1 SQVTM and CDR2 ANQGSEA. The CDR3 has 14 residues. In TCRdb, the 5' RACE reads were re-called with MiXCR into one record per CDR3 protein. The sample includes almost 250,000 distinct CDR3 sequences, more than 25% of them seen just once. This receptor was taken from a male donor with ankylosing spondylitis or in good health (not recorded which). This chain connects TRBV29-1 to TRBJ2-2; D perhaps matches TRBD2 (6 bases). Sequenced input: blood, either unsorted or a sorted T cell fraction (not recorded which). The CDR3 DNA follows: TGCAGCGTGGACCTCCGGGACTTGGGTGAGGAGCTGTTTTTT. Translation gives CSVDLRDLGEELFF.